These 5 T cell receptor beta chains were all obtained from the same sample, sequenced in a study of T-cell reconstitution after alpha-beta-depleted transplantation in children. The authors prepared the TCRbeta library with unique molecular identifiers. TCRdb re-analysed the PCR reads in MiXCR, keeping a single row per CDR3 protein. This table holds under 300,000 distinct CDR3 sequences, roughly 10% found once. The specimen comprised peripheral blood, sampled 180 days after TCRalphabeta/CD19-depleted stem cell transplant. The receptors here all came from a male patient aged 2-10 years who had a stem cell transplant for chronic granulomatous disease, so the T cells may come from the graft donor.

A remark on this clonotype: This may be a read error, as it is one base from a much larger clone. The chain employs TRBV27 and TRBJ2-5; 14 bases are a match to TRBD2. CDR3 size: 16 residues. Germline CDR1 and CDR2: MNHEY and SMNVEV (reference sequence). The CDR3 nucleotides read TGTGCCAGCTTCTCGCGACTAGCGGGGGGGCATGAGACCCAGTCCTTC. Its protein product is CASFSRLAGGHETQSF.

This clonotype was found many times. The chain couples TRBV29-1 to TRBJ2-1, with D possibly TRBD2 on 5 matching bases. Germline values: CDR1 SQVTM, CDR2 ANQGSEA. The CDR3 is 13 amino acids. Trimming removed 4 bases from V and 1 base from J, with 8 bases in between. CDR3 loop: CSVVRVSYNEQFF. CDR3 sequence (DNA): TGCAGCGTTGTGAGGGTTTCCTACAATGAGCAGTTCTTC.

This clonotype showed up many times. The chain recombines TRBV12-3 or TRBV12-4 with TRBJ2-2; no clear D gene. Trimming pared 2 bases from V and 7 bases from J, leaving 8 bases between. The CDR3 covers 13 residues. CDR3 bases: TGTGCCAGCAGTTTACCGGTGGGCGGGGAGCTGTTTTTT. This translates into CASSLPVGGELFF.

This clonotype was observed at least ten times. The rearrangement uses TRBV7-3 and TRBJ1-3; no clear D gene. The V end was cut by 5 bases, the J end by 0 bases, with 14 bases between. Per germline, CDR1 SGHTA and CDR2 FQGTGA. There are 16 residues in the CDR3. The CDR3 DNA follows: TGTGCCAGCAGCCTCAAAGGTCCAGACTCTGGAAACACCATATATTTT. This translates into CASSLKGPDSGNTIYF.

For this clonotype: This sequence may be a read error, since a much larger clone differs from it by one base. The conserved phenylalanine or tryptophan is not found at the CDR3 terminus, so this likely reflects a read error. This rearrangement joins TRBV5-1 to TRBJ2-5; 7 bases line up with TRBD2. CDR1 SGHRS and CDR2 YFSETQ come from the germline V gene. The trim removed 1 base at V and 1 base at J, leaving 10 bases unmatched. The CDR3 is 17 amino acids. CDR3 residues: CASSLRIGGVLQETQYL. DNA of the CDR3: TGCGCCAGCAGCTTGAGGATTGGGGGGGTCCTCCAAGAGACCCAGTACTTG.